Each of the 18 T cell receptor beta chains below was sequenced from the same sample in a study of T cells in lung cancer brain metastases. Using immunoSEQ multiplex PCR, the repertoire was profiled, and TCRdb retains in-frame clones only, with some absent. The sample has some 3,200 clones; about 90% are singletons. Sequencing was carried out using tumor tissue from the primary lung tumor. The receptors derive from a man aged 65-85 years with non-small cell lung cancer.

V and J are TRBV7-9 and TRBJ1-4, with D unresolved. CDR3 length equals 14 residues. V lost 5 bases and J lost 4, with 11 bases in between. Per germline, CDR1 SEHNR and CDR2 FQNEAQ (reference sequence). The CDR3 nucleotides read TGTGCCAGCAGCCCGACAACACTTAATGAAAAACTGTTTTTT. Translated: CASSPTTLNEKLFF.

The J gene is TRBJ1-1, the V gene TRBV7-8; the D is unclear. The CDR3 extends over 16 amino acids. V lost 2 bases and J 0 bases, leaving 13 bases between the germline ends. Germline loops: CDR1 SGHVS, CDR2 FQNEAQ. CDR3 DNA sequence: TGTGCCAGCAGCTTACTGGGATATGCAATGAACACTGAAGCTTTCTTT. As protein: CASSLLGYAMNTEAFF.

The CDR3 here is CASSQSGQGATYEQYF. The CDR3 DNA reads TGTGCCAGCAGCCAATCGGGACAGGGGGCTACCTACGAGCAGTACTTC. J is TRBJ2-7 and V is TRBV4-2; 12 bases fit TRBD1. This CDR3 is 16 amino acids long. Germline V CDR1 and CDR2: LGHNA, YNFKEQ. Trimming at V came to 2 bases and at J to 2 bases, leaving 4 bases not matched to a gene.

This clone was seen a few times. CDR3 coding DNA: TGTGCCAGCAGCTTACTAGCGGGGCTCGACGAGCAGTACTTC. Encoded protein: CASSLLAGLDEQYF. The V gene is TRBV11-1, the J gene TRBJ2-7, with TRBD2 identical over 9 bases. The V gene end was trimmed by 2 bases and the J gene end by 5 bases; junction bases not matched to a gene: 4. Germline CDR1 is SGHAT and CDR2 is FQDESV (reference sequence). The CDR3 consists of 14 residues.

CDR3 sequence (DNA): TGTGCCATCAGTGAGGGGAGCGGGATCACAGATACGCAGTATTTT. Translation gives CAISEGSGITDTQYF. The V gene is TRBV10-3, the J gene TRBJ2-3; 7 bases are a match to TRBD2. This CDR3 is 15 amino acids long. Per germline, CDR1 ENHRY and CDR2 SYGVKD. J lost 2 bases, V lost 2 bases, and 4 bases had no gene match.

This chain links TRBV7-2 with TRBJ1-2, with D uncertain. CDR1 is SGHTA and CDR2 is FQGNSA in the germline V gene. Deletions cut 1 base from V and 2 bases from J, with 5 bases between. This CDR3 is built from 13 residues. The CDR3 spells CASSLVGNYGYTF. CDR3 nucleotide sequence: TGTGCCAGCAGCTTAGTTGGGAACTATGGCTACACCTTC. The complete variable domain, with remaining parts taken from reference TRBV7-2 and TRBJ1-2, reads GAGVSQSPSNKVTEKGKDVELRCDPISGHTALYWYRQSLGQGLEFLIYFQGNSAPDKSGLPSDRFSAERTGGSVSTLTIQRTQQEDSAVYLCASSLVGNYGYTFGSGTRLTVV.

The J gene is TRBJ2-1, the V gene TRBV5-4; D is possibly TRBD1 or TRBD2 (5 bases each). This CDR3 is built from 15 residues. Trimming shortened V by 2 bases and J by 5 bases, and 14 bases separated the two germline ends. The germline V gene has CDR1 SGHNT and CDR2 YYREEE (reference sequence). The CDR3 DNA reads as TGTGCCAGCAGCTTAGGCACCCGGGGCAACAATGAGCAGTTCTTC. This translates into CASSLGTRGNNEQFF.

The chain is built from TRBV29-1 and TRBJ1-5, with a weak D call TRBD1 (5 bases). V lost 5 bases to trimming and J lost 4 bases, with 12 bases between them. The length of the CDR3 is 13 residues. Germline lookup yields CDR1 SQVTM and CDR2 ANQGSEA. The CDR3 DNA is TGCAGCGTTTCTCCGGGACGGAATCAGCCCCAGCATTTT. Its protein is CSVSPGRNQPQHF.

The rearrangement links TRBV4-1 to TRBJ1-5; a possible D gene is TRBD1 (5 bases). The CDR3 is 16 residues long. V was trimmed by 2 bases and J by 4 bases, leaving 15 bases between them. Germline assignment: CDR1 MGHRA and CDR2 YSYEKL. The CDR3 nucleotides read TGCGCCAGCAGCCAATTGTTGGGGGGAGGGAATCAGCCCCAGCATTTT. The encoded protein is CASSQLLGGGNQPQHF.

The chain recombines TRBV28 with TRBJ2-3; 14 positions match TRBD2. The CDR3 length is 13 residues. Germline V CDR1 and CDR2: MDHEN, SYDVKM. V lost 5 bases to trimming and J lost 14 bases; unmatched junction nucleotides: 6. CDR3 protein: CASSRRLAGGRYF. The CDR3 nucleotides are TGTGCCAGCAGTCGTAGACTAGCGGGAGGGCGGTATTTT.

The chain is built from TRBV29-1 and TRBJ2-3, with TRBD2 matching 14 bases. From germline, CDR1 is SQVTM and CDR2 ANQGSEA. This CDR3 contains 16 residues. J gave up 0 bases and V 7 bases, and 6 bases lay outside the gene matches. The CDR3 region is CSARTSGGSSTDTQYF. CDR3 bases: TGCAGCGCCCGGACTAGCGGGGGGTCGAGCACAGATACGCAGTATTTT.

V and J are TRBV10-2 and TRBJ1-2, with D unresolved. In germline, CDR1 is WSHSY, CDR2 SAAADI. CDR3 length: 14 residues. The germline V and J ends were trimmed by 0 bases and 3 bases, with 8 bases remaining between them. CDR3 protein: CASSESSRYYGYTF. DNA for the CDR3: TGCGCCAGCAGTGAGTCGAGTCGCTACTATGGCTACACCTTC.

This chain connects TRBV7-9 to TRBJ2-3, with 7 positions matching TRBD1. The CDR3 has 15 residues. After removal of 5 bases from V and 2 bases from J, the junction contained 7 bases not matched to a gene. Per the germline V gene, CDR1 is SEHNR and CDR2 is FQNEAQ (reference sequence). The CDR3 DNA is TGTGCCAGCAGCGAATCGGGACAGCACACAGATACGCAGTATTTT. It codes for CASSESGQHTDTQYF.

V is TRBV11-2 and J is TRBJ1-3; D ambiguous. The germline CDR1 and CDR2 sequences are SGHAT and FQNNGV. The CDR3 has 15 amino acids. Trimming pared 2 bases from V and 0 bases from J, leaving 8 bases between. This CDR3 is CASSLSPFSGNTIYF. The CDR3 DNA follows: TGTGCCAGCAGCTTAAGTCCCTTCTCTGGAAACACCATATATTTT.

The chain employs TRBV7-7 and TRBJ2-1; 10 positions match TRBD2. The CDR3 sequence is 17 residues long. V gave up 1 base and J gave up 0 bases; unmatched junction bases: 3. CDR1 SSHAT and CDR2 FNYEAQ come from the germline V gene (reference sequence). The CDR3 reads CASSLELAGSSYNEQFF. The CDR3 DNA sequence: TGTGCCAGCAGCTTAGAACTAGCGGGGAGCTCCTACAATGAGCAGTTCTTC.

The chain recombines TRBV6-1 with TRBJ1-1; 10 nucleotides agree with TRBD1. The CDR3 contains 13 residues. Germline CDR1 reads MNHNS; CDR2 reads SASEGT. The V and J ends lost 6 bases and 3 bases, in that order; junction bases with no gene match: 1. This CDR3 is CASRGQGYTEAFF. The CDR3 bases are TGTGCCAGCAGGGGACAGGGGTACACTGAAGCTTTCTTT.

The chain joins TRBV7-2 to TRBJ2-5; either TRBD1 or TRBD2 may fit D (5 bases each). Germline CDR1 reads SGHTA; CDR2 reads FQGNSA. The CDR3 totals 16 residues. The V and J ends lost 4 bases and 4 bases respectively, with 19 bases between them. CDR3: CASSSADSGLSETQYF. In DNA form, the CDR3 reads TGTGCCAGCAGCTCCGCCGACAGCGGCCTTTCAGAGACCCAGTACTTC.

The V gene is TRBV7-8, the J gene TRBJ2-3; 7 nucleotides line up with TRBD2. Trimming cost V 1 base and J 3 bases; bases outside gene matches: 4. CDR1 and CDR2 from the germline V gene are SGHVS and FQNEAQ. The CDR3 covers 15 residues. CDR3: CASSLVRRGTDTQYF. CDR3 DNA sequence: TGTGCCAGCAGCTTAGTTAGGCGGGGGACAGATACGCAGTATTTT.